This TCR beta chain was captured by sequencing in a study of blood T cell repertoires in COVID-19. Study at large: Researchers got acute and convalescent COVID-19 samples from the United States, Italy and Spain.

This clone was picked up a small number of times. Seattle enrolled patients during active infection and tracked them longitudinally. In the authors' methods: Estimates of nucleated cell counts were drawn from the amplification of reference gene primers. Some clones are missing from TCRdb's copy, which holds only in-frame ones; the method was immunoSEQ multiplex PCR. V, J and clone size reflect that table, while D and trimming were determined from the DNA. The profile shows fewer than 650,000 clones, around 90% of them singletons. This receptor was identified in a woman between 45 and 60 years old with COVID-19, enrolled during active disease. Source material: peripheral blood.

CDR3 protein: CASSPVERAEAFF. DNA for the CDR3: TGCGCCAGCAGCCCGGTCGAGAGGGCTGAAGCTTTCTTT. The chain couples TRBV5-1 to TRBJ1-1; no firm D call. This CDR3 is built from 13 residues. Germline CDR1 SGHRS, CDR2 YFSETQ. V shed 4 bases and J shed 6 bases, with 13 bases lying between them. Full variable domain (outside the CDR3, taken from reference TRBV5-1 and TRBJ1-1): KAGVTQTPRYLIKTRGQQVTLSCSPISGHRSVSWYQQTPGQGLQFLFEYFSETQRNKGNFPGRFSGRQFSNSRSEMNVSTLELGDSALYLCASSPVERAEAFFGQGTRLTVV.